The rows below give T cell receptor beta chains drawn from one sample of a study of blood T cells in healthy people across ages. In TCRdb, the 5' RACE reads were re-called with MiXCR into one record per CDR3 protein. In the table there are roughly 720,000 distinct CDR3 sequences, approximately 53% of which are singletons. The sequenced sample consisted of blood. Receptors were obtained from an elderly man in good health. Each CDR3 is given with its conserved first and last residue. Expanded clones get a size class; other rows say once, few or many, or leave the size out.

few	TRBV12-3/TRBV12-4	CASSLQGSETQYF
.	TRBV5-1	CASSDAGLPYEQYF
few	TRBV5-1	CASSLGQGSNEKLFF
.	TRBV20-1	CSAPSGRAIEQYF
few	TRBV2	CASRRTGTLSSYEQYF
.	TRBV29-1	CSVAGDFDGYTF
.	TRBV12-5	CASAAGKSVNEQFF
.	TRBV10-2	CASSDGGSYNSPLHF
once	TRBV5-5	CASSYRDSLGDTQYF
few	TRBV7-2	CASSLGPGGNQPQHF
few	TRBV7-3	CASSLGGQGVETQYF
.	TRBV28	CASSLPGTGIYNEQFF
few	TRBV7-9	CASSLALRTEAFF
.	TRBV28	CASSSPGDRGSGTSGTQYF
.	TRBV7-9	CSSSPDRAEQYF
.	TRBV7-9	CASSLADTSWGDEQFF
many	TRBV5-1	CASSQSNEQFF
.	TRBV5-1	CASSLASRVYEQYF
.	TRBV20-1	CSARAPEVSVGEQYF
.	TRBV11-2	CASSSTATTNEKLFF
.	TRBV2	CAILSRTGKGEQYF
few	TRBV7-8	CASSPPQANTEAFF
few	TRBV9	CASSTRDSSADTQYF
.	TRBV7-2	CASSPPAKETQYF
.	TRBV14	CAGSYRGERDSSYEQYF
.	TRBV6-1	CASNLPRGGVTYEQYF
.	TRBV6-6	CASSYFGTSGEQFF
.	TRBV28	CASRRGAGDLAKNIQYF
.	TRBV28	CASSFLAGEGPSYEQYF
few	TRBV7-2	CASSHVFQREHRYAYF
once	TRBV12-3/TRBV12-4	CASSPGTVRAETQYF
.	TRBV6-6	CASKGTANEKLFF
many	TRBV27	CASSFVDRHQQRSYGYTF
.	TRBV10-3	CAIRAGSPRAYEQYF
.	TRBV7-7	CASSRGAGYEQYF
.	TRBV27	CAAWGGRGGYTF
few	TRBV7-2	CASSFTGKGQETQYF
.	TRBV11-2	CASSLDLGGVREQFF
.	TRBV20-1	CSARDSLLAGVTYEQYF
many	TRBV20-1	CSTGQPGGTQYF
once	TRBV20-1	CSAGRDTQGETQYF
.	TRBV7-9	CASSLPTEVSEQYF
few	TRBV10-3	CAISESLSTSARDTQYF
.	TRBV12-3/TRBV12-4	CASARGQGAYEQYF
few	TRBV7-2	CASSLPGPPATQYF
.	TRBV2	CASISHNGDNEQFF
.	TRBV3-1	CASSHVWTGAVYEQYF
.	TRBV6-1	CASSEDGGQGVTLHF
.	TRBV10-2	CASSGEGSYNEQFF
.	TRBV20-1	CSARILSTDTQYF
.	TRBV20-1	CSARVARGVFGNQPQHF
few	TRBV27	CASRVLAGVSRYAYF
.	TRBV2	CASSLRGQGENQPQHF
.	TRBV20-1	CSGLYAKSSYNEQFF
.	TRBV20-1	CSAEGLADRAQYF
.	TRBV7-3	CASSISGSGTDTQYF
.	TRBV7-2	CASSLFAGSETQYF
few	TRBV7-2	CASSSREGVTQYF
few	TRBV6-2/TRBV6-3	CASLRRGVSDEQYF
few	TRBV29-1	CSVGVAASSGANVLTF